The 19 T cell receptor beta chains given below trace back to one sample, sequenced in a study of OX40 agonist ivuxolimab in advanced cancers. Sequencing was performed with immunoSEQ multiplex PCR; in TCRdb, only in-frame clones are kept and a portion is missing. The table records about 46,000 clones, approximately 84% of them present only once. Here the sequenced sample was CD4+ or CD8+ T cells sorted from blood, taken in a trial of the OX40 agonist ivuxolimab. The receptor set was obtained from an adult with an advanced solid tumor such as melanoma, head and neck, liver or kidney cancer.

The J gene is TRBJ2-7, the V gene TRBV6-1, with D tentatively TRBD2 (6 bases). The CDR3 has 16 residues. The V gene's germline CDR1 is MNHNS and CDR2 SASEGT. V lost 2 bases to trimming and J lost 1 base, with 15 bases between them. The CDR3 is CASSELGGLRSYEQYF. In nucleotides, the CDR3 is TGTGCCAGCAGTGAACTGGGGGGTTTACGATCCTACGAGCAGTACTTC.

This sequence joins TRBV4-1 and TRBJ2-3; 9 bases are a match to TRBD1. This CDR3 comprises 15 residues. V shed 4 bases, J shed 3 bases, and the junction held 5 bases outside the gene matches. Germline V lookup: CDR1 MGHRA, CDR2 YSYEKL. CDR3 nucleotide sequence: TGCGCCAGCAGCCGCACCGGGACAGGGACAGATACGCAGTATTTT. Its protein is CASSRTGTGTDTQYF.

The V gene is TRBV9, the J gene TRBJ2-1; 8 bases line up with TRBD1. CDR1 SGDLS and CDR2 YYNGEE come from the germline V gene. The length of the CDR3 is 15 residues. The V and J ends lost 2 bases and 7 bases, in that order; junction bases with no gene match: 8. Here the CDR3 reads CASSVQGAKENEQFF. The CDR3 bases are TGTGCCAGCAGCGTGCAGGGGGCGAAGGAAAATGAGCAGTTCTTC.

The CDR3 sequence: CASSSGLAGGRVHADTQYF. CDR3 sequence (DNA): TGTGCCAGCAGCTCTGGACTAGCGGGGGGGCGTGTGCACGCAGATACGCAGTATTTT. The rearrangement links TRBV7-3 to TRBJ2-3, with 15 bases lining up with TRBD2. The J segment lost 4 bases and the V segment lost 4 bases, leaving 12 bases of the junction unmatched. The CDR3 contains 19 residues. CDR1 is SGHTA and CDR2 is FQGTGA in the germline V gene.

This clone occurred a few times. The chain employs TRBV7-9 and TRBJ1-4; D gene uncertain. Germline V lookup: CDR1 SEHNR, CDR2 FQNEAQ (reference sequence). V was trimmed by 7 bases and J by 7 bases, leaving 10 bases between them. The CDR3 covers 12 residues. CDR3 residues: CASTVNVEKLFF. CDR3 bases: TGTGCCAGCACCGTTAATGTTGAAAAACTGTTTTTT.

This chain connects TRBV10-3 to TRBJ2-4; TRBD1 or TRBD2 may be the D gene (6 bases each). This CDR3 is 16 amino acids long. The germline gives CDR1 ENHRY, CDR2 SYGVKD. The V end lost 6 bases, the J end lost 7 bases, and 22 bases lay between the germline ends. The CDR3 region is CAISRGSAGSGNIQYF. In DNA, the CDR3 is TGTGCCATCAGCAGGGGTTCCGCGGGGTCAGGGAACATTCAGTACTTC.

The V gene is TRBV7-2, the J gene TRBJ2-7; TRBD2 aligns across 7 bases. V lost 5 bases to trimming and J lost 0 bases; unmatched junction nucleotides: 7. The CDR3 length is 15 residues. Germline assignment: CDR1 SGHTA and CDR2 FQGNSA. CDR3 sequence: CASSVTSERSYEQYF. The CDR3 region has the DNA TGTGCCAGCAGCGTTACTAGCGAACGCTCCTACGAGCAGTACTTC.

The rearrangement uses TRBV29-1 and TRBJ1-2; D ambiguous. Between the trimmed V and J ends, which lost 7 bases and 6 bases, there was a span of 9 bases. This CDR3 spans 10 amino acids. Germline CDR1 SQVTM, CDR2 ANQGSEA. CDR3 amino acids: CSAWENGYTF. Here the CDR3 DNA reads TGCAGCGCCTGGGAGAATGGCTACACCTTC.

J is TRBJ2-7 and V is TRBV7-7; 9 bases are shared with TRBD1. Germline V gene sequence: CDR1 SSHAT, CDR2 FNYEAQ (reference sequence). The V segment lost 5 bases and the J segment 5 bases; nucleotides outside the gene matches: 10. This CDR3 has 15 amino acids. CDR3 in amino acids: CASSKRPGQGHEQYF. The CDR3 DNA reads as TGTGCCAGCAGCAAAAGGCCGGGACAGGGCCACGAGCAGTACTTC.

The chain's CDR3 is CASSEGGTASRETQYF. The CDR3, as DNA: TGTGCCAGCAGTGAAGGGGGGACAGCCAGCAGGGAGACCCAGTACTTC. The rearrangement links TRBV25-1 to TRBJ2-5; maybe TRBD1 (7 bases). The CDR3 contains 16 residues. Germline V gene data show CDR1 as MGHDK and CDR2 as SYGVNS. The ends were cut back, 2 bases at V and 5 bases at J, with 18 bases in the middle.

V and J are TRBV27 and TRBJ2-7, with D possibly TRBD2 on 6 matching bases. Looked up from germline, CDR1 is MNHEY and CDR2 is SMNVEV (reference sequence). The CDR3 covers 14 residues. The V end was cut by 6 bases, the J end by 5 bases, with 17 bases between. CDR3 residues: CASRGEVPGHEQYF. CDR3 bases: TGTGCCAGCAGGGGGGAGGTGCCAGGCCACGAGCAGTACTTC.

This sequence joins TRBV6-6 and TRBJ2-2; D gene uncertain. Per the germline V gene, CDR1 is MNHNY and CDR2 is SVGAGI (reference sequence). V lost 6 bases to trimming and J lost 7 bases, with 15 bases between them. This CDR3 region has 14 residues. The CDR3 is CASRKPWMDGELFF. In DNA form, the CDR3 reads TGTGCCAGCAGAAAACCCTGGATGGACGGGGAGCTGTTTTTT.

V is TRBV10-2 and J is TRBJ2-5, with 13 positions matching TRBD2. CDR1 and CDR2 from the germline V gene are WSHSY and SAAADI. V shed 6 bases, J shed 5 bases, and the junction held 3 bases outside the gene matches. CDR3 length: 14 residues. The DNA for the CDR3 is TGCGCCAGCAGCGCGGGACTAGCGGGGGAGACCCAGTACTTC. Translation gives CASSAGLAGETQYF.

The chain carries TRBV10-3 and TRBJ1-2; tentative D call: TRBD1 (6 bases). The CDR3 contains 16 residues. Germline CDR1 is ENHRY and CDR2 is SYGVKD. V lost 6 bases and J lost 4, with 21 bases in between. CDR3 region: CAISLDSPQGGYGYTF. Written as DNA, the CDR3 is TGTGCCATCAGCCTGGACAGCCCCCAAGGCGGCTATGGCTACACCTTC.

The rearrangement links TRBV5-3 to TRBJ2-3, with D tentatively TRBD2 (6 bases). TRBV5-3 is flagged as an ORF with uncertain function. The CDR3 spans 16 residues. The V end was cut by 4 bases, the J end by 1 base, with 16 bases between. The CDR3 sequence: CARSPSSGPRTDTQYF. For the CDR3, the DNA is TGTGCCAGAAGCCCGTCCAGCGGGCCCCGCACAGATACGCAGTATTTT.

The rearrangement uses TRBV28 and TRBJ2-2; D call uncertain. CDR3 length: 14 residues. With 3 bases removed from V and 0 bases from J, the gap between germline ends came to 5 bases. From germline, CDR1 is MDHEN and CDR2 SYDVKM. CDR3 sequence reads: CASSLGANTGELFF. The CDR3 nucleotides are TGTGCCAGCAGTTTGGGCGCGAACACCGGGGAGCTGTTTTTT.

The genes are TRBV11-2 and TRBJ2-2; 13 nucleotides agree with TRBD2. In germline, CDR1 is SGHAT, CDR2 FQNNGV. V trimming: 5 bases; J trimming: 3 bases; junction bases outside the gene matches: 3. The CDR3 runs to 16 residues. CDR3 coding DNA: TGTGCCAGCAGCCCAACTAGCGGGGGGGACACCGGGGAGCTGTTTTTT. Amino acid sequence: CASSPTSGGDTGELFF.

V and J are TRBV10-3 and TRBJ1-1; D call uncertain. CDR1 is ENHRY, CDR2 SYGVKD, per germline. The V end lost 2 bases, the J end lost 1 base, and 5 bases lay between the germline ends. CDR3 length: 13 residues. The CDR3 loop is CAISERGNTEAFF. The CDR3 DNA reads TGTGCCATCAGTGAGCGGGGGAACACTGAAGCTTTCTTT.

This chain uses TRBV11-3 with TRBJ1-2; no clear D gene. Trimming took off 5 bases at V and 4 bases at J, with 17 bases between the two ends. Looked up from germline, CDR1 is SGHNT and CDR2 is YENEEA. CDR3 size: 15 residues. DNA for the CDR3: TGTGCCAGCAGCCCTATGGGAGGCGGCAGCTATGGCTACACCTTC. This sequence encodes CASSPMGGGSYGYTF.